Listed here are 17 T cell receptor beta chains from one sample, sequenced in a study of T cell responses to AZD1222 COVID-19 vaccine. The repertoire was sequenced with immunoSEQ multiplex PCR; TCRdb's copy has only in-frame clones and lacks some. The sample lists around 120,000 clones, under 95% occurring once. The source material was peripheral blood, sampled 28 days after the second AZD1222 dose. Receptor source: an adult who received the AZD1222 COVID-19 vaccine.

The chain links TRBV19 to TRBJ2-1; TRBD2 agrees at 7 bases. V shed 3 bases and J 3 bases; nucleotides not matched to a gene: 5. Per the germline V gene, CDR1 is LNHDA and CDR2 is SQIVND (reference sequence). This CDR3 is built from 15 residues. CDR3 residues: CASSIAGDHYNEQFF. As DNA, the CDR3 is TGTGCCAGTAGTATCGCGGGGGATCACTACAATGAGCAGTTCTTC.

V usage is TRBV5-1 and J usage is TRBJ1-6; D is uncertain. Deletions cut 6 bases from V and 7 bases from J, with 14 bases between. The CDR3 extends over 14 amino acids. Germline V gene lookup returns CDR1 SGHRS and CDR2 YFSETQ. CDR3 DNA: TGCGCCAGCAAGGGCGGGCAGAAGAATTCACCCCTCCACTTT. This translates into CASKGGQKNSPLHF. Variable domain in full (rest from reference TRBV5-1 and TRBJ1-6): KAGVTQTPRYLIKTRGQQVTLSCSPISGHRSVSWYQQTPGQGLQFLFEYFSETQRNKGNFPGRFSGRQFSNSRSEMNVSTLELGDSALYLCASKGGQKNSPLHFGNGTRLTVT.

The CDR3 DNA reads TGCGCCAGCAGCCAAGACCAGGGTGATGGCTACACCTTC. Protein product: CASSQDQGDGYTF. The genes are TRBV4-3 and TRBJ1-2; D possibly corresponds to TRBD1 (5 bases). CDR1 and CDR2 (germline): LGHNA, YSLEER. The CDR3 has 13 residues. The ends were cut back, 0 bases at V and 6 bases at J, with 8 bases in the middle.

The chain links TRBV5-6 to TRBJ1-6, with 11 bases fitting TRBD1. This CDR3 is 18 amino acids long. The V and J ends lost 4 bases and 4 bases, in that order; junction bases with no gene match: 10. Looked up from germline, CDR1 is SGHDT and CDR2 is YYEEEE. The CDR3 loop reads CASSPWTGGAGYNSPLHF. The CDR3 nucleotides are TGTGCCAGCAGCCCATGGACAGGGGGCGCGGGGTATAATTCACCCCTCCACTTT. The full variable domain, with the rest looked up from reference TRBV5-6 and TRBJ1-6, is DAGVTQSPTHLIKTRGQQVTLRCSPKSGHDTVSWYQQALGQGPQFIFQYYEEEERQRGNFPDRFSGHQFPNYSSELNVNALLLGDSALYLCASSPWTGGAGYNSPLHFGNGTRLTVT.

CDR3 coding DNA: TGTGCCAGCAGTGAACGGAGGGTACAGATGAACACTGAAGCTTTCTTT. Residues: CASSERRVQMNTEAFF. The V call is TRBV6-1, the J call TRBJ1-1; D gene unclear. The CDR3 is 16 amino acids. CDR1 MNHNS and CDR2 SASEGT come from the germline V gene. Trimming removed 2 bases at V and 0 bases at J, with 13 bases between.

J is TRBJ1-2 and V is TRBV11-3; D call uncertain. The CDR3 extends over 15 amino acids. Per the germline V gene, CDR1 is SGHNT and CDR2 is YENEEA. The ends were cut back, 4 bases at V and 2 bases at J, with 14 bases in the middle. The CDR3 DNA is TGTGCCAGCAGCTCCACAGCCTATGGGAACTATGGCTACACCTTC. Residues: CASSSTAYGNYGYTF.

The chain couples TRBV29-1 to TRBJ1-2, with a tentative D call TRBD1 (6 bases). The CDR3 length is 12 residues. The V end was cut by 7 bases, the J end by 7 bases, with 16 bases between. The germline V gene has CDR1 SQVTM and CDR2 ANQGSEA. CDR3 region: CSATLGGGGYTF. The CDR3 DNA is TGCAGCGCTACCTTGGGGGGCGGTGGCTACACCTTC.

In DNA, the CDR3 is TGTGCCAGCAGCTTGGGGGGGCCGGGAGAGACCCAGTACTTC. Its translation is CASSLGGPGETQYF. The J gene is TRBJ2-5, the V gene TRBV13, with D possibly matching TRBD2 (7 bases). CDR1 is PRHDT, CDR2 FYEKMQ, per germline (reference sequence). The CDR3 is 14 residues long. Trimming left V 3 bases short and J 4 bases short, with 12 bases between.

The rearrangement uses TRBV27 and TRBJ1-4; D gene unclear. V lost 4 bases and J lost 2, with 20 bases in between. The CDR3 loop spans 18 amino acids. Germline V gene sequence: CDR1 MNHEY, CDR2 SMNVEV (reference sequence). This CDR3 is CASSYIRIAGKTNEKLFF. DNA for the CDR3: TGTGCCAGCAGTTATATCCGGATAGCGGGAAAGACTAATGAAAAACTGTTTTTT.

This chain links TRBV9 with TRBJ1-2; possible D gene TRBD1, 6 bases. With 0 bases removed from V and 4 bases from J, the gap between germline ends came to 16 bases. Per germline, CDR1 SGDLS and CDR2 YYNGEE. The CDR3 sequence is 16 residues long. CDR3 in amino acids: CASSVGDNRKGYGYTF. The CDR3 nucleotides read TGTGCCAGCAGCGTAGGGGACAATCGAAAAGGCTATGGCTACACCTTC.

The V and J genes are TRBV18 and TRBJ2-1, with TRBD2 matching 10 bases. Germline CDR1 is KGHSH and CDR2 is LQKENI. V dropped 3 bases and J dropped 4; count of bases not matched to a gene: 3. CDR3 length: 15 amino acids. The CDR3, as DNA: TGTGCCAGCTCACCTTTACTAGCGGGATACAATGAGCAGTTCTTC. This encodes CASSPLLAGYNEQFF.

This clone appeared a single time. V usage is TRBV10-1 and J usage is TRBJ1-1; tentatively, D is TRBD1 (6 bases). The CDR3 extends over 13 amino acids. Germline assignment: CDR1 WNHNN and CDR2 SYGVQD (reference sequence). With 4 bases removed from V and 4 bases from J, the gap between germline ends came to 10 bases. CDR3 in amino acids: CASSGQGGTEAFF. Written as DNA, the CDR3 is TGCGCCAGCAGTGGACAAGGGGGCACTGAAGCTTTCTTT.

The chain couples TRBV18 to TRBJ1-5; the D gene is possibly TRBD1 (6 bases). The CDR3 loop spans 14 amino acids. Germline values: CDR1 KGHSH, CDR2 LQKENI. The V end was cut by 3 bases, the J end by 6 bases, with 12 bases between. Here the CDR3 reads CASSPGGQGQPQHF. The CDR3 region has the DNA TGTGCCAGCTCACCGGGGGGGCAAGGTCAGCCCCAGCATTTT.

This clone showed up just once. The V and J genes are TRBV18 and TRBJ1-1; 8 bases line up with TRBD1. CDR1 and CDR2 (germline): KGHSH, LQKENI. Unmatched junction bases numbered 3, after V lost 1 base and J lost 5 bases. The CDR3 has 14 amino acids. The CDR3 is CASSPRTGSTEAFF. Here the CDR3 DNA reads TGTGCCAGCTCACCACGGACAGGGAGTACTGAAGCTTTCTTT.

This chain's CDR3 is CAISDPSGNSPLHF. In DNA form, the CDR3 reads TGTGCCATCAGTGACCCCTCCGGCAATTCACCCCTCCACTTT. The chain has TRBV10-3 and TRBJ1-6; D unresolved. Germline V gene lookup returns CDR1 ENHRY and CDR2 SYGVKD. The CDR3 is 14 amino acids. Trimming removed 3 bases at V and 7 bases at J, with 10 bases between.

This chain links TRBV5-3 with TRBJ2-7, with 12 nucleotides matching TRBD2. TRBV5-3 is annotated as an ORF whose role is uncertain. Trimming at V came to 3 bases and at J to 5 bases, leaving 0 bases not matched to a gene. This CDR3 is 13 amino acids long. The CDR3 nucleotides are TGTGCCAGAAGCTGGACTAGCGGGGACGAGCAGTACTTC. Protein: CARSWTSGDEQYF.

The CDR3, as DNA: TGTGCCAGCAGCGTAGACGTTCGGTGGGAGGGGGGCAATGAGCAGTTCTTC. The encoded protein is CASSVDVRWEGGNEQFF. The chain couples TRBV9 to TRBJ2-1, with D perhaps TRBD2 (7 bases). Trimming removed 0 bases from V and 6 bases from J, with 19 bases in between. CDR3 size: 17 residues. In germline, CDR1 is SGDLS, CDR2 YYNGEE.